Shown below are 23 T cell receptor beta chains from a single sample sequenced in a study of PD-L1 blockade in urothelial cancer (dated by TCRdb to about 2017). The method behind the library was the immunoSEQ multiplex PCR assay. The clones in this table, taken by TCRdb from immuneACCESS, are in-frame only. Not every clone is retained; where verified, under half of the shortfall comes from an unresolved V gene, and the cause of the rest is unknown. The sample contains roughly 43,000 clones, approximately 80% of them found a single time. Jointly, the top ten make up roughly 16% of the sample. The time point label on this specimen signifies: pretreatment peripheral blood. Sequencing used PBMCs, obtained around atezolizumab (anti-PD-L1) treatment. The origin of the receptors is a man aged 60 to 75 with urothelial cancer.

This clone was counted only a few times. The CDR3 DNA sequence: TGTGCCACCACAGGGTGGGATGAGCAGTTCTTC. Its translation: CATTGWDEQFF. This sequence joins TRBV19 and TRBJ2-1; the D gene is possibly TRBD1 (6 bases). V lost 10 bases, J lost 8 bases, and 12 bases lay in between. Per germline, CDR1 LNHDA and CDR2 SQIVND (reference sequence). This CDR3 is 11 amino acids long.

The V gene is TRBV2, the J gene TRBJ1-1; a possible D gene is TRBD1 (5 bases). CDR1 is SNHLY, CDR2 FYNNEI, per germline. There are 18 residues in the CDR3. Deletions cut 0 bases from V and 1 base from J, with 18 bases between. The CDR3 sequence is CASSEAGRGSHRNTEAFF. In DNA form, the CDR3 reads TGTGCCAGCAGTGAAGCGGGTCGGGGGTCCCACCGGAACACTGAAGCTTTCTTT. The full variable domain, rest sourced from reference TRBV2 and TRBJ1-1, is EPEVTQTPSHQVTQMGQEVILRCVPISNHLYFYWYRQILGQKVEFLVSFYNNEISEKSEIFDDQFSVERPDGSNFTLKIRSTKLEDSAMYFCASSEAGRGSHRNTEAFFGQGTRLTVV.

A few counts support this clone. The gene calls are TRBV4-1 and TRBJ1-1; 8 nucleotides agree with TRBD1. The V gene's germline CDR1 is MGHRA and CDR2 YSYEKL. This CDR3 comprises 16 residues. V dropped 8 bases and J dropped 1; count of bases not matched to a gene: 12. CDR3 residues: CASRTGSWATNTEAFF. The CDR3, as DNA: TGCGCCAGCCGGACAGGGTCTTGGGCGACGAACACTGAAGCTTTCTTT.

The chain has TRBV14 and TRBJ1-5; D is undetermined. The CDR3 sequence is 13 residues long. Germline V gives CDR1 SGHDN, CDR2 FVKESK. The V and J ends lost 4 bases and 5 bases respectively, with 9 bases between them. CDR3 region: CASSLHGDQPQHF. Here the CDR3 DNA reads TGTGCCAGCAGCCTCCACGGGGATCAGCCCCAGCATTTT. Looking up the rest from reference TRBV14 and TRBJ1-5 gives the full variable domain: EAGVTQFPSHSVIEKGQTVTLRCDPISGHDNLYWYRRVMGKEIKFLLHFVKESKQDESGMPNNRFLAERTGGTYSTLKVQPAELEDSGVYFCASSLHGDQPQHFGDGTRLSIL.

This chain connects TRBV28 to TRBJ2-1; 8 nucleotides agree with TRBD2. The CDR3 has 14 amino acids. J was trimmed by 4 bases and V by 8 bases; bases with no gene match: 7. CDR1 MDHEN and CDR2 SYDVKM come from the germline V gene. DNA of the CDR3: TGTGCCAGCTCTAGGACGGGGGGGTACAATGAGCAGTTCTTC. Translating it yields CASSRTGGYNEQFF.

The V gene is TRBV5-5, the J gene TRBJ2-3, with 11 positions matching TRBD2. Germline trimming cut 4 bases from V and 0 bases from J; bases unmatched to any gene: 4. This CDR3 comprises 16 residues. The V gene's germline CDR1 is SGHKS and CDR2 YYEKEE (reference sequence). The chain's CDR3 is CASSTTSGGSTDTQYF. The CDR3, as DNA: TGTGCCAGCAGCACAACTAGCGGGGGAAGCACAGATACGCAGTATTTT.

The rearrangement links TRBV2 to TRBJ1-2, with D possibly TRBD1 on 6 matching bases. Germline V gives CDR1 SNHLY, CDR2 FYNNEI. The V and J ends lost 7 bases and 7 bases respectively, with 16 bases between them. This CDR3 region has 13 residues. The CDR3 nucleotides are TGTGCCAGCATCGTGGGGGCCGAGGGTGGCTACACCTTC. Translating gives CASIVGAEGGYTF.

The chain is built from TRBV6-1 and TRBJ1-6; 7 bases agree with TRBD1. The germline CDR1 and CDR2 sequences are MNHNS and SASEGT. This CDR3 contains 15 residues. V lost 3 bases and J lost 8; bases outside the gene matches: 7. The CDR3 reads CASSDGTAGHSPLHF. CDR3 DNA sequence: TGTGCCAGCAGTGACGGGACAGCTGGCCATTCACCCCTCCACTTT.

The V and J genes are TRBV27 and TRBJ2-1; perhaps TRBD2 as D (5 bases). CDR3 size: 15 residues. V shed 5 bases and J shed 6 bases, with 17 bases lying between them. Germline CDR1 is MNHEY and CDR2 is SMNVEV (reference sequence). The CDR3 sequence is CASSPTRNIPNEQFF. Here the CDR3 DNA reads TGTGCCAGCAGTCCCACTAGGAACATACCCAATGAGCAGTTCTTC.

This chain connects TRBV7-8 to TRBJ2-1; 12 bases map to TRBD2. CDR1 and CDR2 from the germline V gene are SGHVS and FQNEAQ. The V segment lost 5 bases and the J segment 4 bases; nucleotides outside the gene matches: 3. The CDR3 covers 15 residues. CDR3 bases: TGTGCCAGCAGCGAGGGACTAGCGGGTTACAATGAGCAGTTCTTC. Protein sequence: CASSEGLAGYNEQFF. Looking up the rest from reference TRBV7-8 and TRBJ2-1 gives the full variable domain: GAGVSQSPRYKVAKRGQDVALRCDPISGHVSLFWYQQALGQGPEFLTYFQNEAQLDKSGLPSDRFFAERPEGSVSTLKIQRTQQEDSAVYLCASSEGLAGYNEQFFGPGTRLTVL.

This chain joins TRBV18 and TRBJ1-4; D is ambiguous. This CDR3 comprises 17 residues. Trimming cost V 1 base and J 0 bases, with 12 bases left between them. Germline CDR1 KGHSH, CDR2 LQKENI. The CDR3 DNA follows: TGTGCCAGCTCACCACAAGGCCAGGTAGCAACTAATGAAAAACTGTTTTTT. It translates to CASSPQGQVATNEKLFF. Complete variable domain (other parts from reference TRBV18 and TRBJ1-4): NAGVMQNPRHLVRRRGQEARLRCSPMKGHSHVYWYRQLPEEGLKFMVYLQKENIIDESGMPKERFSAEFPKEGPSILRIQQVVRGDSAAYFCASSPQGQVATNEKLFFGSGTQLSVL.

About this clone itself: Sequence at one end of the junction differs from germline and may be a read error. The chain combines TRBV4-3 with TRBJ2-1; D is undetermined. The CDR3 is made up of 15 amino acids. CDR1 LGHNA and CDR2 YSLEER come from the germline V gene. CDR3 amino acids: CASSQDQSSDNEQFF. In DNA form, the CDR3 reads TGCGCCAGCAGCCAAGATCAAAGCTCCGACAATGAGCAGTTCTTC.

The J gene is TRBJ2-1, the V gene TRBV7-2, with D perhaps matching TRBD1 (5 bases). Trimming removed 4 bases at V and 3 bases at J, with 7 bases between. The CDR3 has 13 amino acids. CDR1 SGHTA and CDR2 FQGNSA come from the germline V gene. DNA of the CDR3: TGTGCCAGCAGCTCAGGGATCTACAATGAGCAGTTCTTC. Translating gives CASSSGIYNEQFF.

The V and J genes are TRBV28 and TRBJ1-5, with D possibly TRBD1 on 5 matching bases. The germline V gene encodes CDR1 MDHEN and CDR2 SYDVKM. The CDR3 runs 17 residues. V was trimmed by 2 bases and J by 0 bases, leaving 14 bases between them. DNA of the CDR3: TGTGCCAGCAGTTTACAGGTGGCTGGGGCTAGCAATCAGCCCCAGCATTTT. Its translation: CASSLQVAGASNQPQHF.

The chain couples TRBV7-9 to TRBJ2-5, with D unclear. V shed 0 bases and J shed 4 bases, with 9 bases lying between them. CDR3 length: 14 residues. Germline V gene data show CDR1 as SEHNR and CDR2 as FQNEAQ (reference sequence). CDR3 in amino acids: CASSLAATLETQYF. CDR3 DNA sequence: TGTGCCAGCAGCTTAGCAGCGACTCTAGAGACCCAGTACTTC.

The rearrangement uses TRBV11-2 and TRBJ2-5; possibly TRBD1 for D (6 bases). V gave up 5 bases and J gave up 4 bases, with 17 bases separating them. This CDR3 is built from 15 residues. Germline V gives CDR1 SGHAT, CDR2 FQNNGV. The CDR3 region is CASSGGVQGGETQYF. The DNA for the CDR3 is TGTGCCAGCAGCGGAGGAGTTCAAGGGGGAGAGACCCAGTACTTC.

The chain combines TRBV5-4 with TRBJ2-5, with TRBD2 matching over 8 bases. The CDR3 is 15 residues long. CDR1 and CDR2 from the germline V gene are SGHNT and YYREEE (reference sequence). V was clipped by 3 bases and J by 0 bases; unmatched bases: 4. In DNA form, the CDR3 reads TGTGCCAGCAGCTCCTATAGCGGGAACCAAGAGACCCAGTACTTC. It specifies CASSSYSGNQETQYF.

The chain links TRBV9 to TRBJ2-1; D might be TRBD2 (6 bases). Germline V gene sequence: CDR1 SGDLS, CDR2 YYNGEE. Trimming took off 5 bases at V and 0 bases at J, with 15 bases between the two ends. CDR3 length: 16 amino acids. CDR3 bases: TGTGCCAGCAGTCGAAGCGGGTCGAGCTCCTACAATGAGCAGTTCTTC. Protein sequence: CASSRSGSSSYNEQFF.

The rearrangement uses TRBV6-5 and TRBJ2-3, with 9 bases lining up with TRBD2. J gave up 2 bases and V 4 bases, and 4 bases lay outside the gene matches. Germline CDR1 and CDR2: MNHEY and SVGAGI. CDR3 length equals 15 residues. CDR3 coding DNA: TGTGCCAGCAGTTTGTTAGCGGGAGTCACAGATACGCAGTATTTT. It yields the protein CASSLLAGVTDTQYF.

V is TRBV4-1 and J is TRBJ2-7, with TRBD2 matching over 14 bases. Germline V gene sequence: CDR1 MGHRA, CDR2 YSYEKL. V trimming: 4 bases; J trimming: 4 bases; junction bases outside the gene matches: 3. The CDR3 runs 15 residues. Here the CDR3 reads CASSRTSGRQYEQYF. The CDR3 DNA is TGCGCCAGCAGCCGGACTAGCGGGAGGCAGTACGAGCAGTACTTC.

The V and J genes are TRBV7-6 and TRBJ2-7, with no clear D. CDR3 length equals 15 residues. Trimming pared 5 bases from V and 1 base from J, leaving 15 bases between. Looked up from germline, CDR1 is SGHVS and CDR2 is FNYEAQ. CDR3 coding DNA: TGTGCCAGCAGCCCCCGTACGGGTGGGTCCTACGAGCAGTACTTC. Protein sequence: CASSPRTGGSYEQYF.

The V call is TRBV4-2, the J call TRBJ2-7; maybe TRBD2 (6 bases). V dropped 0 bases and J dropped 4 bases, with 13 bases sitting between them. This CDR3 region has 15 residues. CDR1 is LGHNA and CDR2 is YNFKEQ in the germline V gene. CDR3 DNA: TGTGCCAGCAGCCAAGAGCGGGGACCTATTTACGAGCAGTACTTC. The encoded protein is CASSQERGPIYEQYF.

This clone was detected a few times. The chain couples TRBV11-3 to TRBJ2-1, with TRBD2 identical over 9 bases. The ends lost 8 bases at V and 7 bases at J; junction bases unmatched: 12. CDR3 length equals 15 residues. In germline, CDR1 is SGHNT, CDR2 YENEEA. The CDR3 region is CASQLSGSGRNEQFF. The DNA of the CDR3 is TGTGCCAGCCAGCTTAGCGGGAGCGGAAGGAATGAGCAGTTCTTC.